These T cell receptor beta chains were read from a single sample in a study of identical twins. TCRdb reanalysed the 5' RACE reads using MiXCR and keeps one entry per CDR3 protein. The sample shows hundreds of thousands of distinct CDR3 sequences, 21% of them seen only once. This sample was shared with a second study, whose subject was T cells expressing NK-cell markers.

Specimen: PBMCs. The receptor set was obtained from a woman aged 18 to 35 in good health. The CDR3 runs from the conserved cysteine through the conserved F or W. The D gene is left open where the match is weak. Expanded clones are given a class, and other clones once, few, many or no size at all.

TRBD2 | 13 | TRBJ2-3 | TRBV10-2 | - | CASGGLSTDTQYF | TGCGCCAGCGGGGGACTATCCACAGATACGCAGTATTTT
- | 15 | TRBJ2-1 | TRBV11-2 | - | CASIRDPGPAAEQFF | TGTGCCAGCATCCGGGACCCGGGGCCAGCGGCTGAGCAGTTCTTC
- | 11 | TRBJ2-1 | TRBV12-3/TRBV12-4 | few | CASTFRDEQFF | TGTGCCAGCACCTTCAGGGATGAGCAGTTCTTC
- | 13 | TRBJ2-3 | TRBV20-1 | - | CSARMWGKDTQYF | TGCAGTGCTAGAATGTGGGGGAAGGATACGCAGTATTTT
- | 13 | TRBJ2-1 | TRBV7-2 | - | CASSPRSSNEQFF | TGTGCCAGCAGCCCCCGTAGCAGCAATGAGCAGTTCTTC
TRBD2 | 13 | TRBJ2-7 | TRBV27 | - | CASRPGGAYEQYF | TGTGCCAGCAGGCCCGGGGGGGCCTACGAGCAGTACTTC
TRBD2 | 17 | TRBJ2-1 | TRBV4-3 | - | CASSQEFGRGSYNEQFF | TGCGCCAGCAGCCAAGAGTTCGGGAGGGGCTCCTACAATGAGCAGTTCTTC
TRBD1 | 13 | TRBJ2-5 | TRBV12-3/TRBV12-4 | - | CASTSTGKETQYF | TGTGCCAGCACCTCGACAGGGAAGGAGACCCAGTACTTC
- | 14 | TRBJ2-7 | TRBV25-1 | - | CASSEVAGSYEQYF | TGTGCCAGCAGTGAGGTAGCCGGCTCCTACGAGCAGTACTTC
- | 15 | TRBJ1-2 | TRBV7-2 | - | CASSPSPTGQYGYTF | TGTGCCAGCAGCCCTAGCCCCACCGGACAGTATGGCTACACCTTC
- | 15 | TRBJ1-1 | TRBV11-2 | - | CASSRQTQLNTEAFF | TGTGCCAGCAGCCGACAAACACAGCTGAACACTGAAGCTTTCTTT
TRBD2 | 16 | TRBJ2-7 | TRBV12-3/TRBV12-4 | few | CASTSTGTSGFSEQYF | TGTGCCAGCACCTCAACAGGGACTAGCGGTTTTAGCGAGCAGTACTTC
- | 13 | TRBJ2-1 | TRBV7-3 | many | CASSLTRYNEQFF | TGCGCCAGCAGCTTGACGCGTTACAATGAGCAGTTCTTC
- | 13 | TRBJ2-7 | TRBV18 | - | CASSRTVAYEQYF | TGTGCCAGCTCAAGGACAGTAGCCTACGAGCAGTACTTC
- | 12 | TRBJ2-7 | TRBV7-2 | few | CASSATGTEQYF | TGTGCCAGCAGCGCAACAGGAACCGAGCAGTACTTC
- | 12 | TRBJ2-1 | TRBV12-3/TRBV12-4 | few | CASSKRGWEQFF | TGTGCCAGCAGCAAAAGGGGGTGGGAGCAGTTCTTC
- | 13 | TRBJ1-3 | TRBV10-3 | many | CALSAGGGNTIYF | TGTGCCTTGTCCGCGGGGGGAGGAAACACCATATATTTT
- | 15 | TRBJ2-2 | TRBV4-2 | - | CASSQEGTYTGELFF | TGTGCCAGCAGCCAAGAGGGGACATACACCGGGGAGCTGTTTTTT
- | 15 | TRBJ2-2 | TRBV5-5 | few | CASSLDGARTGELFF | TGTGCCAGCAGCTTGGACGGGGCGAGGACCGGGGAGCTGTTTTTT
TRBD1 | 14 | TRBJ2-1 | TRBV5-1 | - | CASSLGQGFHEQFF | TGCGCCAGCAGCTTGGGACAGGGATTCCATGAGCAGTTCTTC
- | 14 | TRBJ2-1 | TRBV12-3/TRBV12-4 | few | CASSLAIGGWEQFF | TGTGCCAGCAGTTTAGCGATTGGTGGCTGGGAGCAGTTCTTC
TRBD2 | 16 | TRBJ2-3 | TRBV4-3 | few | CASSPIAGEVADTQYF | TGCGCCAGCAGCCCCATAGCGGGAGAGGTAGCAGATACGCAGTATTTT
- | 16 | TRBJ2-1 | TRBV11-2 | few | CASSKGLSTSYNEQFF | TGTGCCAGCAGCAAGGGACTTTCGACCTCCTACAATGAGCAGTTCTTC
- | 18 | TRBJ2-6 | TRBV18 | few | CASSPSVQSLSGANVLTF | TGTGCCAGCTCACCATCGGTACAGTCTCTTTCTGGGGCCAACGTCCTGACTTTC
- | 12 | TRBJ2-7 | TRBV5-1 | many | CASSLGDYEQYF | TGCGCCAGCAGCTTGGGGGACTACGAGCAGTACTTC
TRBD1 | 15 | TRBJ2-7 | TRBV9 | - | CASSADGTGWREQYF | TGTGCCAGCAGCGCAGACGGGACAGGGTGGCGCGAGCAGTACTTC
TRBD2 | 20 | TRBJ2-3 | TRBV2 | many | CASSEGGSGGTLLSTDTQYF | TGTGCCAGCAGTGAAGGCGGTAGCGGGGGGACTTTACTTAGCACAGATACGCAGTATTTT
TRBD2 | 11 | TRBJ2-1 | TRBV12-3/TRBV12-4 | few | CASSRAGGFRF | TGTGCCAGCAGTCGAGCGGGGGGTTTCCGCTTC
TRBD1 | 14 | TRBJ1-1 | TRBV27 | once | CASSQTGVGTEAFF | TGTGCCAGCAGCCAGACAGGGGTAGGAACTGAAGCTTTCTTT
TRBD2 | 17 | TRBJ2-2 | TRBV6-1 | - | CASSHPGQRGLTGELFF | TGTGCCAGCAGCCACCCGGGTCAGCGGGGCCTCACCGGGGAGCTGTTTTTT
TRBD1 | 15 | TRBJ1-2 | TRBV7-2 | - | CASSWRGGAEDGYTF | TGTGCCAGCAGCTGGCGAGGGGGCGCGGAGGATGGCTACACCTTC
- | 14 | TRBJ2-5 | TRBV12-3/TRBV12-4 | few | CASSFGYDVETQYF | TGTGCCAGCAGTTTCGGATATGATGTAGAGACCCAGTACTTC